This T cell receptor (beta chain) was sequenced in a study of OX40 agonist ivuxolimab in advanced cancers. Across the study: Head and neck, renal cell, melanoma or hepatocellular carcinoma were the cancers that dose-escalation patients had.

There are 15 residues in the CDR3. Germline V gene data show CDR1 as SGHNT and CDR2 as YYREEE (reference sequence). V lost 0 bases and J 4 bases, leaving 12 bases between the germline ends. The data were produced by immunoSEQ multiplex PCR, yet TCRdb's version contains in-frame clones alone and is incomplete. The table includes about 37,000 clones, about 85% detected once. Findings and limits, study-wide: Relative to CD4+ cells, CD8+ T cells on average had more expanded clones.

As for this clone: Its target is not known.

The source material was CD4+ or CD8+ T cells sorted from blood, sampled in a trial of the OX40 agonist ivuxolimab. V is TRBV5-4 and J is TRBJ2-3, with D possibly matching TRBD2 (6 bases). This clonotype was sampled from an adult with an advanced solid tumor such as melanoma, head and neck, liver or kidney cancer. CDR3 coding DNA: TGTGCCAGCAGCTTGGGCGGGACGGGCTCAGATACGCAGTATTTT. Translated, it gives CASSLGGTGSDTQYF.